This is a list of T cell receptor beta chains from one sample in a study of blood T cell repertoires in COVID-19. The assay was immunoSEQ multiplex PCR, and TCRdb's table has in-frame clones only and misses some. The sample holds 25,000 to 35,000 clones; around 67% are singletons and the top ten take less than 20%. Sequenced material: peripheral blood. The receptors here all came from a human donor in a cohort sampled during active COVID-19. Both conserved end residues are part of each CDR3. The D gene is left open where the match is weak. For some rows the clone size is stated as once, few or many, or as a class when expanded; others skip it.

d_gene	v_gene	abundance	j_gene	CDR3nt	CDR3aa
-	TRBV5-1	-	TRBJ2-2	TGCGCCAGCAGCTTGAACAGGGCTGCGAACACCGGGGAGCTGTTTTTT	CASSLNRAANTGELFF
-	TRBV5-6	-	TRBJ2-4	TGTGCCAGCAGCACACCGCAGGGTACAAACATTCAGTACTTC	CASSTPQGTNIQYF
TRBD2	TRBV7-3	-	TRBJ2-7	TGTGCCAGCAGCTTAGGAGCGGGAGTCCGCTACGAGCAGTACTTC	CASSLGAGVRYEQYF
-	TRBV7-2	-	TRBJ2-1	TGTGCCAGCAGCTTATTCCGAGTTGCGGATAGCTCCTACAATGAGCAGTTCTTC	CASSLFRVADSSYNEQFF
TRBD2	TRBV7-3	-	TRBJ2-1	TGTGCCAGCAGCTTAACCGGGAGGGGGGATGAGCAGTTCTTC	CASSLTGRGDEQFF
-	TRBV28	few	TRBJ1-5	-	CASSSSAGGNQPQHF
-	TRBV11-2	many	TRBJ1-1	TGTGCCAGCAGCCCCGGGACAACCCCTGAAGCTTTCTTT	CASSPGTTPEAFF
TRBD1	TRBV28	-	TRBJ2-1	TGTGCCAGCAGTAGTCTGATTGACAGGGACAACAATGAGCAGTTCTTC	CASSSLIDRDNNEQFF
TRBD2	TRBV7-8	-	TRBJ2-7	TGTGCCAGCAGCGGACTAGCGGGAGGAACGGGTTCCTACGAGCAGTACTTC	CASSGLAGGTGSYEQYF
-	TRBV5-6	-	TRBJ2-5	TGTGCCAGCAGCCCCCAGGATCGTCAAGAGACCCAGTACTTC	CASSPQDRQETQYF
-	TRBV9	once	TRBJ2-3	TGTGCCAGCAGCGTACTTCTTCAGGCCGGCGCAGATACGCAGTATTTT	CASSVLLQAGADTQYF
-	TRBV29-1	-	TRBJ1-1	TGCAGCGTTCAGGCCCAGGGAAGGGGAACTGAAGCTTTCTTT	CSVQAQGRGTEAFF
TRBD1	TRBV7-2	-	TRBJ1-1	TGTGCCAGCAGACCCAGGACAGGGAGCATCACTGAAGCTTTCTTT	CASRPRTGSITEAFF
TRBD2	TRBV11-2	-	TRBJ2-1	TGTGCCAGCAGCTTACTCTTTAGCGGGAGCCATGACAATGAGCAGTTCTTC	CASSLLFSGSHDNEQFF
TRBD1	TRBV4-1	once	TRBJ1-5	TGCGCCAGCAGCCAAGATGGATTGGGACAGGGCAATCAGCCCCAGCATTTT	CASSQDGLGQGNQPQHF
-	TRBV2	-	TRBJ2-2	TGTGCCAGCAGGAAAGGAGCGGTCAACACCGGGGAGCTGTTTTTT	CASRKGAVNTGELFF
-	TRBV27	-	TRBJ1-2	TGTGCCAGCAGTTTAAAACAGGCCTTCTCTATACGAGGCTACACCTTC	CASSLKQAFSIRGYTF
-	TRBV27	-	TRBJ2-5	TGTGCCAGCAGTTTAGGGGCGCAGAGAGAGACCCAGTACTTC	CASSLGAQRETQYF
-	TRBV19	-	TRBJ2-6	TGTGCCAGTAGTCCAAGCCCTACAGGGTACGGGGCCAACGTCCTGACTTTC	CASSPSPTGYGANVLTF
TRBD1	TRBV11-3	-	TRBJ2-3	TGTGCCAGCAGCCCGACAGGGTCCTTCACAGATACGCAGTATTTT	CASSPTGSFTDTQYF
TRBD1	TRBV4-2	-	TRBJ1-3	TGTGCCAGCAGCCAAGAAACAGGGGGCTCTGGAAACACCATATATTTT	CASSQETGGSGNTIYF
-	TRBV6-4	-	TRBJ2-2	TGTGCCAGTCGTCCTGGGGACTTGGCCGGGGAGCTGTTTTTT	CASRPGDLAGELFF
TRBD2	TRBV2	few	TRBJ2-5	TGTGCCAGCAGTGAAGACCTGGGACTAGCGGGGAAAGAGACCCAGTACTTC	CASSEDLGLAGKETQYF
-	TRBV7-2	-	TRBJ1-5	TGTGCCAGCAGCGCCGGACATGTAAGCAATCAGCCCCAGCATTTT	CASSAGHVSNQPQHF
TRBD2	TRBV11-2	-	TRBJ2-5	TGTGCCAGCAGCTTAGGCTCTTCGGGACTAGGGTCCCAGTACTTC	CASSLGSSGLGSQYF
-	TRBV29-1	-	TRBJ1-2	TGCAGCGCCAAGGGGCAAAGGGATGGCTACACCTTC	CSAKGQRDGYTF
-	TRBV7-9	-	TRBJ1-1	TGTGCCAGCAGCTGGGGGGACGATGAAGCTTTCTTT	CASSWGDDEAFF
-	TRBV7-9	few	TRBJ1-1	TGTGCCAGCAGCTTCGAGTGGAACACTGAAGCTTTCTTT	CASSFEWNTEAFF
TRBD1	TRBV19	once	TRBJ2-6	TGTGCCAGTAAAACGGTGGGACAGGGGTTCTCTGGGGCCAACGTCCTGACTTTC	CASKTVGQGFSGANVLTF
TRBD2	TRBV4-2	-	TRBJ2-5	TGTGCCAGCAGCCCCCTTTACACCGGGACTAGCGGGAGGGCCTTGGAGACCCAGTACTTC	CASSPLYTGTSGRALETQYF
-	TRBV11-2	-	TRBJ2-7	TGTGCCAGCAGCTTACCGGACAGCCCCTACGAGCAGTACTTC	CASSLPDSPYEQYF
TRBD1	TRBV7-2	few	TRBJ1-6	TGTGCCAGCAGCCCAGGGGGCTGGAATTCACCCCTCCACTTT	CASSPGGWNSPLHF
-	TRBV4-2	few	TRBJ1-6	TGTGCCAGCAGCCAAGATCACGGACAATATAATTCACCCCTCCACTTT	CASSQDHGQYNSPLHF
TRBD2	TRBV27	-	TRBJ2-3	TGTGCCAGCAGTCAAGGGACTAGCGCTCGGCCAGATACGCAGTATTTT	CASSQGTSARPDTQYF
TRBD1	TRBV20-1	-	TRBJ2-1	TGCAGTGCTAGTGGGACAGTCAATGAGCAGTTCTTC	CSASGTVNEQFF
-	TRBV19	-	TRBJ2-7	TGTGCCAGTAGTCTAAAAGAAGTGTCTGAGCAGTACTTC	CASSLKEVSEQYF
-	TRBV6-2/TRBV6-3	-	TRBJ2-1	TGTGCCAGCAGTTACTCGAGAGGTGAGCAGTTCTTC	CASSYSRGEQFF
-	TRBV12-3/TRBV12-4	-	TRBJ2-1	TGTGCCAGCATCACCAGGACAAATGAGCAGTTCTTC	CASITRTNEQFF
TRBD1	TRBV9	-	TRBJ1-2	TGTGCCAGCAGCGGGGGAGGACAGGGGGCGCCGAGGACCTTC	CASSGGGQGAPRTF
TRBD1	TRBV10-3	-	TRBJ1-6	TGTGCCATCAGTGAGAGGGACAGGTCTAATTCACCCCTCCACTTT	CAISERDRSNSPLHF
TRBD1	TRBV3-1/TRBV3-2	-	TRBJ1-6	TGTGCCAGCAGCCACAAGACAGGGCTAAATTCACCCCTCCACTTT	CASSHKTGLNSPLHF
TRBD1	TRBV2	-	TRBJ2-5	TGTGCCAGCAGAGACCGGACAGGGCGAGAGACCCAGTACTTC	CASRDRTGRETQYF
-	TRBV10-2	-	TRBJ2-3	TGCGCCAGCAGTGTGACTAGCACAGATACGCAGTATTTT	CASSVTSTDTQYF
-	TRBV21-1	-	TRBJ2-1	TGTGCCAGCAGCAAAGTTTGGTCGGGAGGGAACTACAATGAGCAGTTCTTC	CASSKVWSGGNYNEQFF
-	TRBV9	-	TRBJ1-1	TGTGCCAGCAGCGTTTATATGAACACTGAAGCTTTCTTT	CASSVYMNTEAFF
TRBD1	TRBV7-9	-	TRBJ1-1	TGTGCCAGCAGCCCAAACGGACAGGGGGCTAAAGCTTTCTTT	CASSPNGQGAKAFF